Listed below are T cell receptor beta chains from one sample, sequenced in a study of OX40 agonist ivuxolimab in advanced cancers. The repertoire was sequenced with immunoSEQ multiplex PCR; TCRdb's copy has only in-frame clones and lacks some. The sample consists of 65,000 to 75,000 clones, about 84% of them appearing once. The starting material was CD4+ or CD8+ T cells sorted from blood, obtained in a trial of the OX40 agonist ivuxolimab. The receptors were sampled from an adult with an advanced solid tumor such as melanoma, head and neck, liver or kidney cancer. Both conserved end residues are part of each CDR3. D genes are given only for firm matches. Clone size is not always given. Where it is, it says once, few, many or a class for expanded clones.

TRBV5-1	TRBD1	.	TRBJ2-4	CASSAGQGEQNIQYF	TGCGCCAGCAGCGCTGGACAGGGGGAACAAAACATTCAGTACTTC
TRBV27	TRBD2	once	TRBJ2-5	CASSPRLAGALFQETQYF	TGTGCCAGCAGTCCTAGACTAGCGGGGGCTCTGTTCCAAGAGACCCAGTACTTC
TRBV5-4	.	few	TRBJ2-5	CASSLGGPRTGETQYF	TGTGCCAGCAGCTTGGGGGGACCCAGGACGGGAGAGACCCAGTACTTC
TRBV5-5	.	.	TRBJ1-6	CASSLDSDSPLHF	TGTGCCAGCAGCCTGGACAGTGACTCACCCCTCCACTTT
TRBV5-5	TRBD1	.	TRBJ2-7	CASSAEPGQGMEQYF	TGTGCCAGCAGCGCAGAACCGGGACAGGGAATGGAGCAGTACTTC
TRBV18	.	.	TRBJ2-3	CASSGRTGSTDTQYF	TGTGCCAGCTCCGGGAGGACAGGGAGCACAGATACGCAGTATTTT
TRBV18	TRBD1	.	TRBJ1-1	CASSPRDRGTNTEAFF	TGTGCCAGCTCACCCCGGGACAGGGGGACGAACACTGAAGCTTTCTTT
TRBV10-3	TRBD2	.	TRBJ2-3	CATSQSGRADTQYF	TGTGCCACCAGCCAGAGCGGGAGGGCAGATACGCAGTATTTT
TRBV9	.	.	TRBJ2-7	CASSVYGSSYEQYF	TGTGCCAGCAGCGTATACGGGAGCTCCTACGAGCAGTACTTC
TRBV20-1	.	.	TRBJ1-1	CSARQVTEAFF	TGCAGTGCTAGGCAGGTCACTGAAGCTTTCTTT
TRBV5-6	.	.	TRBJ2-7	CASSPGALEQYF	TGTGCCAGCAGCCCAGGGGCGCTTGAGCAGTACTTC
TRBV9	TRBD2	few	TRBJ2-3	CAAGRTSEDTQYF	TGTGCAGCGGGACGGACGAGTGAAGATACGCAGTATTTT
TRBV18	.	.	TRBJ2-5	CASSPPHQETQYF	TGTGCCAGCTCACCACCCCATCAAGAGACCCAGTACTTC
TRBV7-8	.	.	TRBJ1-1	CASSLEGRGTEAFF	TGTGCCAGCAGCTTGGAGGGAAGGGGAACTGAAGCTTTCTTT
TRBV5-4	TRBD1	.	TRBJ2-7	CASSLLTGGDEQYF	TGTGCCAGCAGCTTGTTGACAGGGGGCGACGAGCAGTACTTC
TRBV6-5	.	.	TRBJ2-3	CASSWLGGTDTQYF	TGTGCCAGCAGTTGGTTGGGGGGCACAGATACGCAGTATTTT
TRBV11-3	.	.	TRBJ2-7	CASSLVQGPYEQYF	TGTGCCAGCAGCTTAGTGCAGGGACCATACGAGCAGTACTTC
TRBV21-1	.	.	TRBJ2-3	CASGRGLADSTDTQYF	TGTGCCAGCGGCCGGGGACTAGCGGACTCCACAGATACGCAGTATTTT
TRBV19	.	.	TRBJ1-1	CASSSLLDTEAFF	TGTGCCAGTAGTTCTTTATTGGACACTGAAGCTTTCTTT
TRBV11-2	TRBD1	.	TRBJ1-4	CASSFRDRLGSGEKLFF	TGTGCCAGCAGCTTTCGGGACAGGCTAGGCTCGGGTGAAAAACTGTTTTTT
TRBV9	TRBD1	.	TRBJ1-1	CASSPQTGSAEAFF	TGTGCCAGCAGCCCCCAGACAGGGTCGGCTGAAGCTTTCTTT
TRBV19	.	.	TRBJ2-2	CASSILRGASGTGELFF	TGTGCCAGTAGCATCCTCCGCGGCGCCTCGGGCACCGGGGAGCTGTTTTTT
TRBV5-1	TRBD1	.	TRBJ1-2	CASSLTTGVVYGYTF	TGCGCCAGCAGCTTAACGACAGGGGTGGTTTATGGCTACACCTTC
TRBV10-3	.	.	TRBJ2-5	CAISESTGGETQYF	TGTGCCATCAGTGAGTCTACAGGTGGAGAGACCCAGTACTTC
TRBV6-5	TRBD1	.	TRBJ2-7	CASSYQLRGEQYF	TGTGCCAGCAGTTACCAACTCAGGGGGGAGCAGTACTTC
TRBV2	.	.	TRBJ2-7	CASKQPTAAYEQYF	TGTGCCAGCAAACAGCCTACAGCAGCCTACGAGCAGTACTTC
TRBV14	TRBD1	.	TRBJ1-2	CASSRGTGYYGYTF	TGTGCCAGCAGCCGAGGGACAGGATACTATGGCTACACCTTC
TRBV10-3	.	.	TRBJ1-2	CAIKKFPYLGDGYTF	TGTGCCATCAAAAAATTTCCGTATCTGGGCGATGGCTACACCTTC
TRBV4-3	TRBD1	.	TRBJ2-5	CASSQRTGSETQYF	TGCGCCAGCAGCCAAAGGACAGGGAGTGAGACCCAGTACTTC
TRBV5-6	.	.	TRBJ2-3	CASSLFSVGGGGTDTQYF	TGTGCCAGCAGCTTGTTTTCAGTGGGGGGCGGTGGCACAGATACGCAGTATTTT
TRBV7-9	.	.	TRBJ2-2	CASSSRGLNTGELFF	TGTGCCAGCAGCTCTCGGGGACTGAACACCGGGGAGCTGTTTTTT